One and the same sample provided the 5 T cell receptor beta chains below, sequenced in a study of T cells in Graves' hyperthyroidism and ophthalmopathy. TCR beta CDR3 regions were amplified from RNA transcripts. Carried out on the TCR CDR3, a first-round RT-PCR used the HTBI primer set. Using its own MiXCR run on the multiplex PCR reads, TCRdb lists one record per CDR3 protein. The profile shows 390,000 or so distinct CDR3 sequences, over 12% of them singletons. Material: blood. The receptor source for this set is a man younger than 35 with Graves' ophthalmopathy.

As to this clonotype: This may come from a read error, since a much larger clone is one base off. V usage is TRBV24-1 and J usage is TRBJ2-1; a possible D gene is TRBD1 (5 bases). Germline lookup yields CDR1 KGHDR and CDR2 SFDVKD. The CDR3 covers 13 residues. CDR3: CATSDGRGNEQLF. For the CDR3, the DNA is TGTGCCACCAGTGATGGTAGGGGAAATGAGCAGCTCTTC.

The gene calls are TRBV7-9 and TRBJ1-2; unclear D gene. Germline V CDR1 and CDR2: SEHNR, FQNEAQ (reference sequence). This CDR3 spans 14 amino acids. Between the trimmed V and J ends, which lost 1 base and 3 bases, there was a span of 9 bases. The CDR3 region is CASSLEPRDYGYTF. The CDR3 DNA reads TGTGCCAGCAGCTTAGAGCCCAGAGACTATGGCTACACCTTC.

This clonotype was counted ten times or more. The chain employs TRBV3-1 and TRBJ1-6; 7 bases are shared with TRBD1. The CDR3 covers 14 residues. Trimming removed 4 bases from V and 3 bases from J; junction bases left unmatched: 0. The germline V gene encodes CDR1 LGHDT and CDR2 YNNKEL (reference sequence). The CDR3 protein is CASSRDSYNSPLHF. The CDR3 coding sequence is TGTGCCAGCAGCCGGGACAGCTATAATTCACCCCTCCACTTT. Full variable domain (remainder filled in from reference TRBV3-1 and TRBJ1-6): DTAVSQTPKYLVTQMGNDKSIKCEQNLGHDTMYWYKQDSKKFLKIMFSYNNKELIINETVPNRFSPKSPDKAHLNLHINSLELGDSAVYFCASSRDSYNSPLHFGNGTRLTVT.

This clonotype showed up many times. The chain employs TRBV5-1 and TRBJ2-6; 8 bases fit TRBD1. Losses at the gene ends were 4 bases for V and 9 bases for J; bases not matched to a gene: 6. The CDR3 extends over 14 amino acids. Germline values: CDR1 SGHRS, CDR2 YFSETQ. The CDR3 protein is CASSPGQVGNVLTF. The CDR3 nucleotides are TGCGCCAGCAGCCCGGGACAGGTCGGCAACGTCCTGACTTTC.

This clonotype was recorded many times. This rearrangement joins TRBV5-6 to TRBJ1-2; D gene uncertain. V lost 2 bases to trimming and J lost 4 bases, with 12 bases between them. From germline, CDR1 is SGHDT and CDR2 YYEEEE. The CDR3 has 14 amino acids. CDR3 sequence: CASSLETPSYGYTF. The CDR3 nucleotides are TGTGCCAGCAGCTTAGAGACACCAAGCTATGGCTACACCTTC.